Below, one TCR beta chain is given with its context. The antigen remains unidentified. This sample was included in a study of shared clonotypes between healthy human individuals. General study points: As a rule, naive subsets had a larger estimated richness than memory subsets. Shared clonotypes across all four donors exceeded non-shared ones in generation probability.

Only in-frame clones appear in the TCRdb table, and some are missing; sequencing was by immunoSEQ multiplex PCR. The profile shows 2.5 million or so clones, approximately 94% of them singletons. Germline values: CDR1 GTSNPN, CDR2 SVGIG (reference sequence). The CDR3 loop spans 13 amino acids. Trimming stripped 0 bases from V and 8 bases from J, with 13 bases between. Sequencing input: naive CD4+ T cells sorted from blood. The subset here: CD45RA+ positively selected. This TCR derives from a man aged 18 to 30 in good health. The J gene is TRBJ1-2, the V gene TRBV30, with no clear D. CDR3 in DNA: TGTGCCTGGAGTGTACGAAGGGTAGAAGGCTACACCTTC. This sequence encodes CAWSVRRVEGYTF. Together with reference TRBV30 and TRBJ1-2, the CDR3 gives the full variable domain: SQTIHQWPATLVQPVGSPLSLECTVEGTSNPNLYWYRQAAGRGLQLLFYSVGIGQISSEVPQNLSASRPQDRQFILSSKKLLLSDSGFYLCAWSVRRVEGYTFGSGTRLTVV.